These T cell receptor beta chains were read from a single sample in a study of blood T cell repertoires in COVID-19. Profiled with immunoSEQ multiplex PCR; TCRdb holds only in-frame clones, not every one. There are some 250,000 clones in the sample; approximately 85% occur only once, and approximately 2% lies in the top ten. Sequenced material: PBMCs or T cells enriched from blood (not recorded which). The source of these receptors is a woman aged 50 to 65 who had recovered from COVID-19. The CDR3 runs from the conserved cysteine through the conserved F or W. Fields, in order: D gene, clone size, V gene, J gene, CDR3 protein, CDR3 DNA. The D gene is left open where the match is weak. Size is omitted from some rows. Given values are once, few, many or a class for expanded clones.

>TRBD2|.|TRBV20-1|TRBJ2-5
CSASGLAGGPGTQYF
TGCAGTGCTAGTGGGTTAGCGGGAGGGCCGGGGACCCAGTACTTC
>.|.|TRBV28|TRBJ2-7
CASSTGTPNSYEQYF
TGTGCCAGCAGTACTGGGACACCCAACTCCTACGAGCAGTACTTC
>TRBD1|.|TRBV11-2|TRBJ2-7
CASSLGTGATVQYF
TGTGCCAGCAGCTTGGGGACAGGGGCCACGGTGCAGTACTTC
>.|.|TRBV5-1|TRBJ1-2
CASSLRGTNYGYTF
TGCGCCAGCAGCTTAAGGGGGACAAACTATGGCTACACCTTC
>TRBD1|once|TRBV6-5|TRBJ1-2
CASSAYRGNYGYTF
TGTGCCAGCAGCGCTTACAGGGGGAACTATGGCTACACCTTC
>.|few|TRBV12-3/TRBV12-4|TRBJ1-2
CASTSDGGLRYTF
TGTGCCAGCACCTCTGATGGTGGCCTGCGCTACACCTTC
>TRBD1|once|TRBV7-9|TRBJ1-1
CASSPWTGRGGFGF
TGTGCCAGCAGCCCCTGGACAGGGCGGGGGGGATTCGGGTTT
>TRBD2|few|TRBV24-1|TRBJ2-1
CATSAGGSSYNEQFF
TGTGCCACCAGTGCGGGAGGGAGCTCCTACAATGAGCAGTTCTTC
>TRBD2|once|TRBV4-1|TRBJ2-7
CASSQERASGRDEQYF
TGCGCCAGCAGCCAAGAGAGGGCTAGCGGGAGGGACGAGCAGTACTTC
>TRBD2|.|TRBV19|TRBJ2-1
CASSISSGPSSYNEQFF
TGTGCCAGTAGTATTTCTAGCGGTCCGAGCTCCTACAATGAGCAGTTCTTC
>.|.|TRBV15|TRBJ2-6
CATSSWGDPQAGANVLTF
TGTGCCACCAGCTCCTGGGGAGACCCCCAGGCTGGGGCCAACGTCCTGACTTTC
>TRBD2|.|TRBV3-1/TRBV3-2|TRBJ2-3
CASSSSGSADTQYF
TGTGCCAGCAGCTCCAGCGGGAGCGCAGATACGCAGTATTTT
>.|.|TRBV5-1|TRBJ2-5
CASSLGVEETQYF
TGCGCCAGCAGCTTGGGAGTTGAGGAGACCCAGTACTTC
>TRBD2|.|TRBV2|TRBJ2-5
CASSEALPGGVETQYF
TGTGCCAGCAGTGAAGCGCTTCCGGGAGGCGTAGAGACCCAGTACTTC
>.|.|TRBV20-1|TRBJ2-2
CSASVRGTGELFF
TGCAGTGCTAGTGTCCGGGGTACCGGGGAGCTGTTTTTT
>.|.|TRBV12-3/TRBV12-4|TRBJ2-2
CASSQQGVGELFF
TGTGCCAGCAGCCAACAGGGCGTCGGGGAGCTGTTTTTT
>.|.|TRBV27|TRBJ1-5
CASSLAVNQPQHF
TGTGCCAGCAGCCTGGCCGTAAATCAGCCCCAGCATTTT
>.|few|TRBV10-1|TRBJ2-3
CASSDSDRFTDTQYF
TGCGCCAGCAGTGATAGCGACAGGTTCACAGATACGCAGTATTTT
>.|.|TRBV3-1/TRBV3-2|TRBJ2-2
CASSQATRTGELFF
TGTGCCAGCAGCCAAGCGACTAGAACCGGGGAGCTGTTTTTT
>.|.|TRBV5-1|TRBJ2-3
CASSLDSDTQYF
TGCGCCAGCAGTTTGGACTCGGATACGCAGTATTTT
>.|.|TRBV5-6|TRBJ1-6
CASSLATARPLHF
TGTGCCAGCAGCTTGGCGACAGCGAGACCCCTCCACTTT
>.|.|TRBV19|TRBJ2-1
CASSIGRDNEQFF
TGTGCCAGTAGTATCGGCAGGGATAATGAGCAGTTCTTC
>.|.|TRBV11-3|TRBJ2-1
CASSYTGRLDNEQFF
TGTGCCAGCAGCTATACAGGGCGCCTAGACAATGAGCAGTTCTTC
>.|.|TRBV15|TRBJ2-7
CATSRGLQSYEQYF
TGTGCCACCAGCAGGGGGCTACAGTCCTACGAGCAGTACTTC